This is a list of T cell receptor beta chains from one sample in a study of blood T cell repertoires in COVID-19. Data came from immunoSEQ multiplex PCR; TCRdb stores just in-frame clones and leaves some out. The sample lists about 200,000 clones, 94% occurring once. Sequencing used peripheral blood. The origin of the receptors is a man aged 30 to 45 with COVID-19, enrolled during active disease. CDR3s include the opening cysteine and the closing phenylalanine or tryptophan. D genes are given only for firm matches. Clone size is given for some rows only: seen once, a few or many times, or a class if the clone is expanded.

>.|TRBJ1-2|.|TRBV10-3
CAISDPEGTNYGYTF
TGTGCCATCAGTGATCCAGAGGGTACTAACTATGGCTACACCTTC
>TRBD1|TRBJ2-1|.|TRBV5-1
CASSLGQGSEQFF
TGCGCCAGCAGCTTGGGACAGGGGAGTGAGCAGTTCTTC
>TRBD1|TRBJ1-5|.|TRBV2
CASIAGQGGNQPQHF
TGTGCCAGCATCGCCGGACAGGGAGGTAATCAGCCCCAGCATTTT
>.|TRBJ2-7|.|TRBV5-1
CASRDSGTPAGEQYF
TGCGCCAGCAGAGACTCGGGGACTCCGGCCGGCGAGCAGTACTTC
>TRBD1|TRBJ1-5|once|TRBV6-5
CASRFDRGGNQPQHF
TGTGCCAGCAGATTCGACAGGGGTGGCAATCAGCCCCAGCATTTT
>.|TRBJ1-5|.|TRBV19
CASSILGGQSNQPQHF
TGTGCCAGTAGTATCTTGGGCGGGCAGAGCAATCAGCCCCAGCATTTT
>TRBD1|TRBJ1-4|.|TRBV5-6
CASSAEGTGHNEKLFF
TGTGCCAGCAGCGCCGAAGGGACAGGGCATAATGAAAAACTGTTTTTT
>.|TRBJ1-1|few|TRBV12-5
CASGAHGTEAFF
TGTGCTAGTGGGGCCCACGGGACTGAAGCTTTCTTT
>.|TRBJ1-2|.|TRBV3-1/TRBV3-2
CASSQGLGGEYGYTF
TGTGCCAGCAGCCAAGGTCTTGGCGGAGAATATGGCTACACCTTC
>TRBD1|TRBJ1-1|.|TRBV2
CASRETGSEVTEAFF
TGTGCCAGCAGGGAGACAGGGTCAGAAGTCACTGAAGCTTTCTTT
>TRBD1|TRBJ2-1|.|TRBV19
CASSITGVGEQFF
TGTGCCAGTAGTATCACAGGGGTCGGTGAGCAGTTCTTC
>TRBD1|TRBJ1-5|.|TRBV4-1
CASSHGVDRAYRRGQPQHF
TGCGCCAGCAGCCATGGGGTGGACAGGGCCTACCGCCGAGGTCAGCCCCAGCATTTT
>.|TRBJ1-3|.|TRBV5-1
CASSVTGPRAGNTIYF
TGCGCCAGCAGCGTGACAGGACCTAGAGCGGGAAACACCATATATTTT
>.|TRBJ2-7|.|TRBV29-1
CSVGQGTYEQYF
TGCAGCGTTGGGCAGGGGACCTACGAGCAGTACTTC
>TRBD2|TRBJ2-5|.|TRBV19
CASSELAGGRGVETQYF
TGTGCCAGTAGTGAACTAGCGGGGGGTCGAGGTGTGGAGACCCAGTACTTC
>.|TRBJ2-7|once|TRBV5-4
CASSQEVWASPYEQYF
TGTGCCAGCAGCCAGGAGGTATGGGCATCCCCCTACGAGCAGTACTTC
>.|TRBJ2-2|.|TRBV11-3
CASSLLAGELFF
TGTGCCAGCAGCCTCCTCGCCGGGGAGCTGTTTTTT
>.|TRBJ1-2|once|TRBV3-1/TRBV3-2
CASSQSGGRVGNYGYTF
TGTGCCAGCAGCCAGTCCGGGGGGCGCGTAGGTAACTATGGCTACACCTTC
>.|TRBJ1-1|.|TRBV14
CASSQGLDTEAFF
TGTGCCAGCAGTCAGGGTCTGGACACTGAAGCTTTCTTT
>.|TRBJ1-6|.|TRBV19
CASSLDWRNSPLHF
TGTGCCAGTAGCCTGGACTGGCGGAATTCACCCCTCCACTTT
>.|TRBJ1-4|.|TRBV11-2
CASSLDSAAPNEKLFF
TGTGCCAGCAGCTTAGATTCGGCGGCCCCTAATGAAAAACTGTTTTTT
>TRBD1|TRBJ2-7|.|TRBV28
CASSPQGQGPYEQYF
TGTGCCAGCAGTCCTCAAGGACAGGGCCCCTACGAGCAGTACTTC
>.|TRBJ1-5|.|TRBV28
CASSPGGASNQPQHF
TGTGCCAGCAGCCCCGGGGGGGCGAGCAATCAGCCCCAGCATTTT
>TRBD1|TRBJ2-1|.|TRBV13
CASSRQGFSYNEQFF
TGTGCCAGCAGTCGACAGGGGTTCTCCTACAATGAGCAGTTCTTC
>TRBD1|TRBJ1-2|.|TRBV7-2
CASSPTGGVYGYTF
TGTGCCAGCAGCCCTACAGGGGGCGTCTACGGCTACACCTTC
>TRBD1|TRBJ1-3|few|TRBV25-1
CASSEKGQGIGNTIYF
TGTGCCAGCAGTGAGAAGGGACAGGGTATCGGAAACACCATATATTTT
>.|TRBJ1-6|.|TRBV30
CAWSVLDNSPLHF
TGTGCCTGGAGTGTACTGGATAATTCACCCCTCCACTTT
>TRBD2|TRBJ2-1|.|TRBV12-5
CASGLGPGRGGLLILNNEQFF
TGTGCTAGTGGTTTGGGCCCTGGGCGGGGGGGCCTTCTCATCCTGAACAATGAGCAGTTCTTC
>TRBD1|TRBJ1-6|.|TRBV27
CASSLSLDRAWGSPLHF
TGTGCCAGCAGTTTATCCCTGGACAGGGCCTGGGGTTCACCCCTCCACTTT
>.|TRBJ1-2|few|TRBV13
CASSYTDLGYGYTF
TGTGCCAGCAGCTATACAGACCTTGGCTATGGCTACACCTTC
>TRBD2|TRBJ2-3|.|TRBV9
CASSARGWGGTDTQYF
TGTGCCAGCAGCGCCAGAGGTTGGGGGGGGACAGATACGCAGTATTTT
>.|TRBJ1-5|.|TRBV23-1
CASFRGASQHF
TGCGCCAGCTTTCGGGGGGCGTCCCAGCATTTT
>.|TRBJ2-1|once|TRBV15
CATSRARGSYNEQFF
TGTGCCACCAGCAGAGCTAGGGGTTCCTACAATGAGCAGTTCTTC
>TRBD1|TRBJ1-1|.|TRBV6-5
CASSFLQGSTEAFF
TGTGCCAGCAGTTTCCTACAGGGGAGCACTGAAGCTTTCTTT
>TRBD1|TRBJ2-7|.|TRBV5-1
CASSPTGGPYEQYF
TGCGCCAGCAGCCCCACAGGGGGGCCCTACGAGCAGTACTTC
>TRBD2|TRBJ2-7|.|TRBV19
CASSAASGGTTPYEQYF
TGTGCCAGTAGCGCGGCTAGCGGGGGAACCACCCCCTACGAGCAGTACTTC